These T cell receptor beta chains were read from a single sample in a study of cytomegalovirus exposure and HLA in healthy donors. The assay was immunoSEQ multiplex PCR, and TCRdb's table has in-frame clones only and misses some. The sample has roughly 78,000 clones. Material for sequencing was PBMCs. These receptors came from a man aged 40-49 years in good health and CMV-seronegative. Both conserved end residues are part of each CDR3. A D gene is named only where the DNA matches it firmly.

TRBV9	NA	TRBJ2-3	TGTGCCAGCAGCCACTCGGAGGGGGGGTCTTATACGCAGTATTTT	CASSHSEGGSYTQYF
TRBV30	NA	TRBJ2-5	TGTGCCTGGAGTGGCGGGAAGTCCCATGGTCAGGAGCAGTACTTC	CAWSGGKSHGQEQYF
TRBV28	NA	TRBJ2-5	TGTGCCAGCAGTTCCCCGGTCCGAGAGACCCAGTACTTC	CASSSPVRETQYF
TRBV2	TRBD2	TRBJ2-1	TGTGCCAGCATAAGTTTTTTGGGGGAGGGATCTTACAATGAGCAGTTCTTC	CASISFLGEGSYNEQFF
TRBV6-6	TRBD1	TRBJ2-1	TGTGCCAGATGGGGGGACAGGGCCGATGAGCAGTTCTTC	CARWGDRADEQFF
TRBV7-8	NA	TRBJ1-2	TGTGCCAGCAGCGGGCCGCGGGGGAGTAACTATGGCTACACCTTC	CASSGPRGSNYGYTF
TRBV11-2	TRBD1	TRBJ2-7	TGTGCCAGCAGCTTAGATACTAACAGGGGTATAACAAGCTCCTACGAGCAGTACTTC	CASSLDTNRGITSSYEQYF
TRBV28	TRBD2	TRBJ2-1	TGTGCCAGCAGGACTTTCCTCAGGACTAGCGGTCTTGAGCAGTTCTTC	CASRTFLRTSGLEQFF
TRBV9	NA	TRBJ1-1	TGTGCCAGCAGCCAAACAGGAAAGAACACTGAAGCTTTCTTT	CASSQTGKNTEAFF
TRBV4-1	TRBD1	TRBJ1-4	TGCGCCAGCAGCCAAGATAGGACAGGGGCCGAAAAACTGTTTTTT	CASSQDRTGAEKLFF
TRBV7-2	TRBD1	TRBJ1-3	TGTGCCAGCAGCTCTCCGGGACAGGGAGTGTCGGGAAACACCATATATTTT	CASSSPGQGVSGNTIYF
TRBV11-3	NA	TRBJ2-3	TGTGCCAGCAGCTTAAGTCGCCCAACCGGACAGAGGCCCACAGATACGCAGTATTTT	CASSLSRPTGQRPTDTQYF
TRBV29-1	NA	TRBJ1-5	TGCAGCGTTACTGGGCAGGCGAATCAGCCCCAGCATTTT	CSVTGQANQPQHF
TRBV6-6	NA	TRBJ1-5	TGTGCCAGCAGTTATCCACAGGTAGACAATCAGCCCCAGCATTTT	CASSYPQVDNQPQHF
TRBV30	NA	TRBJ1-2	TGTGCCTGGAGTGTACAGGGACACTATGGCTACACCTTC	CAWSVQGHYGYTF
TRBV29-1	NA	TRBJ1-3	TGCAGCCCCCGACTGATGACTGACAGGAATCACTCTGGAAACACCATATATTTT	CSPRLMTDRNHSGNTIYF
TRBV2	NA	TRBJ1-5	TGTGCCAGCAGAGGGGGAGGGTTTGGTCAGCCCCAGCATTTT	CASRGGGFGQPQHF
TRBV2	TRBD1	TRBJ2-5	TGTGCCAGCAGTGCGTCAAACCGGGACAGGGGAACCCAGTACTTC	CASSASNRDRGTQYF
TRBV7-2	NA	TRBJ2-7	TGTGCCAGCTCATGGGGGGTAACCTACGAGCAGTACTTC	CASSWGVTYEQYF
TRBV2	TRBD1	TRBJ2-5	TGTGCCAGCAGTGATTGGACAGGGTCTACGAGATCGTACTTC	CASSDWTGSTRSYF
TRBV7-8	NA	TRBJ1-1	TGTGCCAGCAGCGCTGGGAGGAACACTGAAGCTTTCTTT	CASSAGRNTEAFF
TRBV6-1	TRBD1	TRBJ1-2	TGTGCCAGCAGTGAAGCGCAGGGGGTGGTCGGCTACACCTTC	CASSEAQGVVGYTF
TRBV19	NA	TRBJ1-5	TGTGCCAGTAGTTCGGTTGGGGGGAGTAGCAATCAGCCCCAGCATTTT	CASSSVGGSSNQPQHF
TRBV28	TRBD2	TRBJ2-7	TGTGCCAGCAGTTTCTGGGGGGGCGAGCAGTACTTC	CASSFWGGEQYF
TRBV6-6	NA	TRBJ1-2	TGTGCCAGCAGACAGCTTAACTATGGCTACACCTTC	CASRQLNYGYTF
TRBV5-1	NA	TRBJ1-1	TGCGCCAGCAGCTTGGCCGGCGGGGCCACTGAAGCTTTCTTT	CASSLAGGATEAFF
TRBV14	TRBD1	TRBJ2-7	TGTGCCAGCAGCCGTCGGGACAGTTCCTACGAGCAGTACTTC	CASSRRDSSYEQYF
TRBV7-2	NA	TRBJ2-3	TGTGCCAGCAGCCTAGCTGCCACAGGGAGCCCTCTTAGCACAGATACGCAGTATTTT	CASSLAATGSPLSTDTQYF
TRBV30	TRBD1	TRBJ1-2	TGTGCCTGGAGTGCCACTCCACAGGGGAACTATGGCTACACCTTC	CAWSATPQGNYGYTF
TRBV15	NA	TRBJ1-3	TGTGCCACCAGCAGGAGCATCACCTCTGGAAACACCATATATTTT	CATSRSITSGNTIYF
TRBV7-2	NA	TRBJ1-4	TGTGCCAGCAGCTTAGTTTCGGGGAATGAAAAACTGTTTTTT	CASSLVSGNEKLFF
TRBV10-1	TRBD2	TRBJ2-3	TGCGCCAGCAGTGAGTCGGTAGCGGGAGGGACAGATACGCAGTATTTT	CASSESVAGGTDTQYF
TRBV7-6	TRBD2	TRBJ2-5	TGTGCCAGCAGCTTACGTGAAGGGGAGGGAGAGACCCAGTACTTC	CASSLREGEGETQYF
TRBV28	TRBD2	TRBJ2-7	TGTGCCAGCAGTGTTCTAACTAGCGGGATAACCTACGAGCAGTACTTC	CASSVLTSGITYEQYF
TRBV5-6	TRBD2	TRBJ2-3	TGTGCCAGCAGCACAAGCGGGAGGGGCACAGATACGCAGTATTTT	CASSTSGRGTDTQYF
TRBV7-8	NA	TRBJ2-7	TGTGCCAGCAGCTTAGGGGCCCAGGACTACGAGCAGTACTTC	CASSLGAQDYEQYF
TRBV28	NA	TRBJ2-1	TGTGCCAGCGGACTGGGCGGCGGGGATTACAATGAGCAGTTCTTC	CASGLGGGDYNEQFF
TRBV6-5	NA	TRBJ1-2	TGTGCCAGCAGCCGAACCCAGGGGACCTATGGCTACACCTTC	CASSRTQGTYGYTF